One sample yielded the 14 T cell receptor beta chains listed below, sequenced in a study of Graves' ophthalmopathy and Graves' hyperthyroidism. RNA served as the template for amplifying TCR beta CDR3 regions. HTBI primers primed a first-round RT-PCR, and a second-round multiplex PCR followed. MiXCR, run by TCRdb on the multiplex PCR reads, gives a single entry per CDR3 protein. The table includes over a million distinct CDR3 sequences, about 36% detected once. The specimen was peripheral blood or thyroid tissue (not recorded which). The receptors originated from an adult man with Graves' hyperthyroidism.

This clonotype came up many times. The genes are TRBV7-9 and TRBJ2-7; D unresolved. There are 11 residues in the CDR3. Trimming left V 3 bases short and J 5 bases short, with 5 bases between. The V gene's germline CDR1 is SEHNR and CDR2 FQNEAQ (reference sequence). Here the CDR3 reads CASSLYDEQYF. CDR3 DNA sequence: TGTGCCAGCAGCTTGTACGACGAGCAGTACTTC.

Worth noting for this clonotype: The CDR3 does not end in the conserved phenylalanine or tryptophan, so this is likely a read error. The limits of the CDR3 on the DNA are not certain, so only TCRdb's listed CDR3 is given. This chain links TRBV7-2 with TRBJ1-6. Germline V gene data show CDR1 as SGHTA and CDR2 as FQGNSA. The CDR3 region is 14 residues in length, termini included. The CDR3 spells CASSLAQNNSPLQS.

This clonotype was seen a single time. The chain recombines TRBV5-1 with TRBJ1-5; the D gene is possibly TRBD1 (5 bases). This CDR3 spans 16 amino acids. V lost 3 bases and J 0 bases, leaving 13 bases between the germline ends. The V gene's germline CDR1 is SGHRS and CDR2 YFSETQ. The CDR3 DNA reads as TGCGCCAGCAGCTGGGGTAACAGGAGTAGCAATCAGCCCCAGCATTTT. Translating it yields CASSWGNRSSNQPQHF.

The table lists this clonotype with many counts. The rearrangement links TRBV29-1 to TRBJ2-7, with no clear D. Germline assignment: CDR1 SQVTM and CDR2 ANQGSEA. CDR3 length equals 13 residues. V gave up 7 bases and J gave up 2 bases, with 15 bases separating them. The CDR3 loop is CSAGPGAAYEQYF. The CDR3 DNA follows: TGCAGCGCCGGCCCCGGAGCCGCCTACGAGCAGTACTTC.

This sequence joins TRBV10-3 and TRBJ1-1; D perhaps matches TRBD1 (5 bases). CDR1 and CDR2 from the germline V gene are ENHRY and SYGVKD. The CDR3 totals 15 residues. V was trimmed by 6 bases and J by 3 bases, leaving 17 bases between them. CDR3 DNA: TGTGCCATCAGACCCCAAGGGGTCGGGTACACTGAAGCTTTCTTT. It is translated as CAIRPQGVGYTEAFF.

The chain employs TRBV20-1 and TRBJ1-5; D not resolved. The CDR3 extends over 14 amino acids. Germline V CDR1 and CDR2: DFQATT, SNEGSKA (reference sequence). V was pared by 1 base and J by 5 bases, with 12 bases between. The chain's CDR3 is CSARGGGSYQPQHF. As DNA, the CDR3 is TGCAGTGCTAGAGGCGGAGGGAGCTATCAGCCCCAGCATTTT.

This clonotype was seen more than once but under ten times. The gene calls are TRBV20-1 and TRBJ1-2; TRBD1 matches 9 bases. J lost 6 bases, V lost 1 base, and 9 bases had no gene match. Germline V gene data show CDR1 as DFQATT and CDR2 as SNEGSKA (reference sequence). The CDR3 loop spans 15 amino acids. The chain's CDR3 is CSARGGQGGLDGYTF. For the CDR3, the DNA is TGCAGTGCTAGAGGGGGACAGGGAGGTCTCGATGGCTACACCTTC.

The rearrangement uses TRBV27 and TRBJ1-2; D remains ambiguous. With 5 bases removed from V and 1 base from J, the gap between germline ends came to 14 bases. Germline V gene data show CDR1 as MNHEY and CDR2 as SMNVEV (reference sequence). The CDR3 covers 15 residues. This chain's CDR3 is CASSPTPTVNYGYTF. The CDR3 DNA sequence: TGTGCCAGCAGTCCGACACCGACGGTTAACTATGGCTACACCTTC.

This chain joins TRBV5-6 and TRBJ2-5, with 8 bases fitting TRBD1. Germline V lookup: CDR1 SGHDT, CDR2 YYEEEE. The trim removed 6 bases at V and 14 bases at J, leaving 12 bases unmatched. CDR3 size: 12 residues. The CDR3 DNA is TGTGCCAGCACCTTTGCCGGGACAGGACATTACTTC. Translating it yields CASTFAGTGHYF.

J is TRBJ1-3 and V is TRBV30; tentative D call: TRBD1 (5 bases). CDR3 length: 14 amino acids. V lost 3 bases and J lost 1, with 10 bases in between. CDR1 is GTSNPN and CDR2 is SVGIG in the germline V gene (reference sequence). The CDR3 spells CAWSGGGSGNTIYF. CDR3 bases: TGTGCCTGGAGCGGGGGAGGGTCTGGAAACACCATATATTTT.

This clonotype was found many times. The chain has TRBV24-1 and TRBJ2-2; the match to TRBD2 covers 7 bases. Germline V gene data show CDR1 as KGHDR and CDR2 as SFDVKD. The V and J ends lost 9 bases and 4 bases, in that order; junction bases with no gene match: 7. The CDR3 consists of 14 residues. The CDR3 DNA sequence: TGTGCCACCGAAAGCGGGATGATCACCGGGGAGCTGTTTTTT. It specifies CATESGMITGELFF.

The V and J genes are TRBV2 and TRBJ1-2; TRBD1 might be the D (5 bases). The CDR3 totals 12 residues. V was pared by 10 bases and J by 4 bases, with 13 bases between. CDR1 is SNHLY, CDR2 FYNNEI, per germline. DNA for the CDR3: TGTGCCAACGAGCAGAGGGGCTATGGCTACACCTTC. This codes for CANEQRGYGYTF.

Turning to this clonotype: A read error may be the cause here, since a much bigger clone is one base away. This rearrangement joins TRBV20-1 to TRBJ2-7, with TRBD2 identical over 9 bases. The length of the CDR3 is 13 residues. From germline, CDR1 is DFQATT and CDR2 SNEGSKA (reference sequence). Unmatched junction bases numbered 4, after V lost 4 bases and J lost 3 bases. The CDR3 loop reads CSATGTSHYEQYF. CDR3 nucleotides: TGCAGTGCTACCGGGACTAGCCACTACGAGCAGTACTTC.

This clonotype was observed a few times. V usage is TRBV19 and J usage is TRBJ2-5; TRBD1 matches 7 bases. The germline V gene has CDR1 LNHDA and CDR2 SQIVND (reference sequence). The V gene end was trimmed by 3 bases and the J gene end by 5 bases; junction bases not matched to a gene: 12. The length of the CDR3 is 16 residues. The CDR3, as DNA: TGTGCCAGTAGTATTTTAGGGGGCTTCTCGACGGAGACCCAGTACTTC. The encoded protein is CASSILGGFSTETQYF.